This T cell receptor (beta chain) was sequenced for a study of T cells in Graves' hyperthyroidism and ophthalmopathy. The CDR3 consists of 14 residues. Germline CDR1 and CDR2: SGHTA and FQGNSA. Trimming stripped 5 bases from V and 0 bases from J, with 5 bases between. This clonotype was seen at least ten times. TCR beta CDR3 region amplification was performed from RNA transcripts. Researchers ran a first-round RT-PCR on the TCR CDR3 using the HTBI primer set. TCRdb re-derived calls from the multiplex PCR reads in MiXCR, one entry per CDR3 protein. The sample consists of approximately 100,000 distinct CDR3 sequences, about half of them appearing once. Isolation of PBMCs was performed on approximately 10 ml fresh peripheral blood.

What was sequenced was blood. The chain recombines TRBV7-2 with TRBJ1-6; D is ambiguous. The sequence came from a man aged 35 to 55 with Graves' hyperthyroidism. In DNA form, the CDR3 reads TGTGCCAGCAGCAAGAGCTCCTATAATTCACCCCTCCACTTT. Residues: CASSKSSYNSPLHF.